This is a list of T cell receptor beta chains from one sample in a study of regulatory T cells in long-lasting Graves disease. MiXCR was run by TCRdb on the multiplex PCR reads, yielding one entry per CDR3 protein. This table holds some 500,000 distinct CDR3 sequences, around an eighth found once. These sequences were also reported in another study, on T cells in Graves' hyperthyroidism and ophthalmopathy.

Sequencing was performed on peripheral blood mononuclear cells (PBMCs), taken at new diagnosis, from a patient treated with antithyroid drugs. These receptors were collected from a man aged 30-40 years with Graves disease. The CDR3 runs from the conserved cysteine through the conserved F or W. The D gene is left open where the match is weak. Where a row states a size, it is once, few, many or the class of an expanded clone; other rows omit it.

>-|-|TRBV20-1|TRBJ2-1
TGCAGTGCGATGGGCTCCTACAATGAGCAGTTCTTC
CSAMGSYNEQFF
>-|many|TRBV2|TRBJ2-7
TGTGCCAGCAGTGACACCGGGACCGAGCAGTACTTC
CASSDTGTEQYF
>-|many|TRBV27|TRBJ2-7
TGTGCCAGCAGCGTTTGGGTCCCCCCCTACGAGCAGTACTTC
CASSVWVPPYEQYF
>TRBD2|-|TRBV29-1|TRBJ2-1
TGCAGCGGCTCCGGGACTAGCGGTTACAATGAGCAGTTCTTC
CSGSGTSGYNEQFF
>TRBD2|few|TRBV30|TRBJ2-7
TGTGCCTGCGGGGGGAAAGGAACAGCCCTCGACGAGCAGTACTTC
CACGGKGTALDEQYF
>-|few|TRBV4-1|TRBJ2-5
TGCGCCAGCAGCCAATCAAGGGAGACCCAGTACTTC
CASSQSRETQYF
>TRBD2|many|TRBV5-1|TRBJ2-7
TGCGCCAGCAGCCGGTCGCGGGAGAACTACGAGCAGTACTTC
CASSRSRENYEQYF
>TRBD2|-|TRBV7-3|TRBJ2-5
TGTGCCAGCAGCCCAGTGTCGGGAGGGCGGGAGACCCAGTACTTC
CASSPVSGGRETQYF
>-|many|TRBV6-1|TRBJ1-4
TGTGCCAGCAGTCTCCAGTGGGGTACCAATGAAAAACTGTTTTTT
CASSLQWGTNEKLFF
>-|many|TRBV5-1|TRBJ2-6
TGCGCCAGCAGCCCGACTAAGGGATTGGGCAACGTCCTGACTTTC
CASSPTKGLGNVLTF